Below, 22 T cell receptor beta chains from the same sample are listed, as sequenced in a study of OX40 agonist ivuxolimab in advanced cancers. TCRdb keeps only in-frame clones here, not all; method: immunoSEQ multiplex PCR. The profile shows around 80,000 clones, approximately 89% of them singletons. The specimen was CD4+ or CD8+ T cells sorted from blood, collected in a trial of the OX40 agonist ivuxolimab. These receptors all stem from an adult with an advanced solid tumor such as melanoma, head and neck, liver or kidney cancer.

V usage is TRBV4-2 and J usage is TRBJ1-1, with a possible D match to TRBD1 (5 bases). CDR1 and CDR2 from the germline V gene are LGHNA and YNFKEQ. V shed 7 bases and J shed 2 bases, with 8 bases lying between them. The CDR3 totals 12 residues. The CDR3 is CASTDRNTEAFF. CDR3 sequence (DNA): TGTGCCAGCACTGACAGAAACACTGAAGCTTTCTTT.

The chain's CDR3 is CAWGTGRGNTIYF. CDR3 DNA sequence: TGTGCCTGGGGGACGGGGAGAGGAAACACCATATATTTT. The chain recombines TRBV30 with TRBJ1-3, with D tentatively TRBD1 (5 bases). The CDR3 has 13 amino acids. V shed 5 bases and J shed 4 bases, with 12 bases lying between them. Germline V gene sequence: CDR1 GTSNPN, CDR2 SVGIG (reference sequence). Complete variable domain (other parts from reference TRBV30 and TRBJ1-3): SQTIHQWPATLVQPVGSPLSLECTVEGTSNPNLYWYRQAAGRGLQLLFYSVGIGQISSEVPQNLSASRPQDRQFILSSKKLLLSDSGFYLCAWGTGRGNTIYFGEGSWLTVV.

This chain connects TRBV9 to TRBJ2-7; 10 nucleotides line up with TRBD2. CDR1 and CDR2 from the germline V gene are SGDLS and YYNGEE. With 3 bases clipped from V and 2 bases from J, the junction kept 5 bases outside the gene matches. The CDR3 has 15 amino acids. The CDR3 protein is CASSAGLAATYEQYF. Written as DNA, the CDR3 is TGTGCCAGCAGCGCCGGACTAGCGGCTACCTACGAGCAGTACTTC.

This clone was detected only once. In DNA, the CDR3 is TGTGCCAGCTCACCACCGCCTCGGACTTGGCCTTACAATGAGCAGTTCTTC. Residues: CASSPPPRTWPYNEQFF. The V call is TRBV18, the J call TRBJ2-1, with D possibly TRBD2 on 5 matching bases. V gave up 0 bases and J gave up 4 bases, with 16 bases separating them. Germline V CDR1 and CDR2: KGHSH, LQKENI. The CDR3 is 17 amino acids.

This rearrangement joins TRBV30 to TRBJ1-1; 9 bases line up with TRBD1. Per germline, CDR1 GTSNPN and CDR2 SVGIG (reference sequence). The CDR3 runs to 14 residues. V was clipped by 4 bases and J by 5 bases; unmatched bases: 8. The CDR3 region is CAWNPGQGWTEAFF. The CDR3 nucleotides are TGTGCCTGGAACCCAGGACAGGGGTGGACTGAAGCTTTCTTT.

The chain has TRBV6-1 and TRBJ2-2; TRBD1 is a possible D gene (5 bases). The CDR3 totals 13 residues. Trimming took 9 bases from V and 6 from J, leaving 14 bases between them. Germline lookup yields CDR1 MNHNS and CDR2 SASEGT. The CDR3 nucleotides read TGTGCCAGTGGACAACGCGGCGCCGGGGAGCTGTTTTTT. It encodes CASGQRGAGELFF.

The chain uses TRBV2 and TRBJ1-5; perhaps TRBD1 as D (6 bases). With 7 bases removed from V and 10 bases from J, the gap between germline ends came to 17 bases. Germline CDR1 is SNHLY and CDR2 is FYNNEI. The CDR3 length is 13 residues. The CDR3 nucleotides read TGTGCCAGCAAAAACAGGGACGCGGGCCCCCAGCATTTT. Translation gives CASKNRDAGPQHF.

V is TRBV9 and J is TRBJ1-3, with D tentatively TRBD1 (6 bases). Germline V gene lookup returns CDR1 SGDLS and CDR2 YYNGEE. There are 14 residues in the CDR3. Trimming stripped 3 bases from V and 4 bases from J, with 11 bases between. This chain's CDR3 is CASSARGNGNTIYF. For the CDR3, the DNA is TGTGCCAGCAGCGCCAGGGGAAACGGAAACACCATATATTTT.

The chain employs TRBV15 and TRBJ2-2; D perhaps matches TRBD2 (5 bases). V lost 0 bases and J 1 base, leaving 15 bases between the germline ends. The CDR3 consists of 18 residues. Germline-derived CDR1 and CDR2 are LNHNV and YYDKDF (reference sequence). Here the CDR3 reads CATSRELVREWNTGELFF. Written as DNA, the CDR3 is TGTGCCACCAGCAGAGAACTAGTCCGTGAGTGGAACACCGGGGAGCTGTTTTTT.

The table lists this clone with a few counts. This rearrangement joins TRBV18 to TRBJ1-5, with unresolved D. This CDR3 has 14 amino acids. In germline, CDR1 is KGHSH, CDR2 LQKENI. Trimming took off 3 bases at V and 0 bases at J, with 6 bases between the two ends. Here the CDR3 DNA reads TGTGCCAGCTCACCCGGATATAGCAATCAGCCCCAGCATTTT. This sequence encodes CASSPGYSNQPQHF.

The chain couples TRBV28 to TRBJ2-7; 8 bases align to TRBD2. Losses at the gene ends were 5 bases for V and 4 bases for J; bases not matched to a gene: 10. Germline V gene lookup returns CDR1 MDHEN and CDR2 SYDVKM. The CDR3 extends over 15 amino acids. CDR3 coding DNA: TGTGCCAGCAGTAACCCTGATAGCGGGACTTACGAGCAGTACTTC. It translates to CASSNPDSGTYEQYF.

This clone was found a few times. The identical CDR3 is also encoded by other nucleotide sequences in the sample. J is TRBJ1-1 and V is TRBV5-1; unclear D gene. Trimming removed 0 bases from V and 1 base from J, with 10 bases in between. CDR1 and CDR2 from the germline V gene are SGHRS and YFSETQ. The CDR3 is 15 residues long. This chain's CDR3 is CASSLDGRSNTEAFF. CDR3 DNA: TGCGCCAGCAGCTTGGATGGCAGGTCGAACACTGAAGCTTTCTTT. Full variable domain (missing parts from reference TRBV5-1 and TRBJ1-1): KAGVTQTPRYLIKTRGQQVTLSCSPISGHRSVSWYQQTPGQGLQFLFEYFSETQRNKGNFPGRFSGRQFSNSRSEMNVSTLELGDSALYLCASSLDGRSNTEAFFGQGTRLTVV.

The rearrangement uses TRBV5-1 and TRBJ2-3; the D gene is possibly TRBD1 (6 bases). Germline CDR1 is SGHRS and CDR2 is YFSETQ. Trimming removed 2 bases at V and 2 bases at J, with 9 bases between. The CDR3 has 14 amino acids. The CDR3 DNA reads as TGCGCCAGCAGCTTAGGGGGTTCCACAGATACGCAGTATTTT. Protein: CASSLGGSTDTQYF.

The V call is TRBV7-8, the J call TRBJ1-5, with 7 nucleotides matching TRBD1. The CDR3 totals 14 residues. The V and J ends lost 7 bases and 2 bases, in that order; junction bases with no gene match: 5. The germline V gene encodes CDR1 SGHVS and CDR2 FQNEAQ. This chain's CDR3 is CASNKGARNQPQHF. DNA of the CDR3: TGTGCCAGCAATAAGGGGGCCCGCAATCAGCCCCAGCATTTT.

V is TRBV9 and J is TRBJ2-2; 7 bases agree with TRBD2. The CDR3 has 14 residues. Losses at the gene ends were 0 bases for V and 7 bases for J; bases not matched to a gene: 3. Germline assignment: CDR1 SGDLS and CDR2 YYNGEE. CDR3 nucleotides: TGTGCCAGCAGCGTAGTCGGGGGGATCGGGGAGCTGTTTTTT. It encodes CASSVVGGIGELFF. Variable domain in full (rest from reference TRBV9 and TRBJ2-2): DSGVTQTPKHLITATGQRVTLRCSPRSGDLSVYWYQQSLDQGLQFLIQYYNGEERAKGNILERFSAQQFPDLHSELNLSSLELGDSALYFCASSVVGGIGELFFGEGSRLTVL.

The chain employs TRBV2 and TRBJ2-6, with TRBD2 matching over 12 bases. This CDR3 has 19 residues. The V gene's germline CDR1 is SNHLY and CDR2 FYNNEI. With 7 bases clipped from V and 0 bases from J, the junction kept 10 bases outside the gene matches. CDR3 sequence (DNA): TGTGCCAGCACCGAACTAGCGGGGGGTAAAAACTCTGGGGCCAACGTCCTGACTTTC. Translating gives CASTELAGGKNSGANVLTF. The complete variable domain, with remaining parts taken from reference TRBV2 and TRBJ2-6, reads EPEVTQTPSHQVTQMGQEVILRCVPISNHLYFYWYRQILGQKVEFLVSFYNNEISEKSEIFDDQFSVERPDGSNFTLKIRSTKLEDSAMYFCASTELAGGKNSGANVLTFGAGSRLTVL.

The chain carries TRBV6-6 and TRBJ1-4; D unclear. CDR1 is MNHNY, CDR2 SVGAGI, per germline (reference sequence). Trimming stripped 2 bases from V and 4 bases from J, with 14 bases between. This CDR3 has 16 residues. DNA of the CDR3: TGTGCCAGCAGTTACCCTTCGGACCGTTATAATGAAAAACTGTTTTTT. This sequence encodes CASSYPSDRYNEKLFF.

The chain couples TRBV30 to TRBJ2-7, with D perhaps TRBD2 (6 bases). The CDR3 runs to 15 residues. The V gene's germline CDR1 is GTSNPN and CDR2 SVGIG (reference sequence). Deletions cut 0 bases from V and 4 bases from J, with 16 bases between. The CDR3 DNA follows: TGTGCCTGGAGTGTGGGAAGATCCGCGGGGTACGAGCAGTACTTC. Translation gives CAWSVGRSAGYEQYF. The full variable domain, rest sourced from reference TRBV30 and TRBJ2-7, is SQTIHQWPATLVQPVGSPLSLECTVEGTSNPNLYWYRQAAGRGLQLLFYSVGIGQISSEVPQNLSASRPQDRQFILSSKKLLLSDSGFYLCAWSVGRSAGYEQYFGPGTRLTVT.

V gene TRBV14 combines with J gene TRBJ2-7, with D maybe TRBD2 (6 bases). The CDR3 has 14 residues. The V and J ends lost 3 bases and 2 bases respectively, with 11 bases between them. Germline V gene data show CDR1 as SGHDN and CDR2 as FVKESK. This CDR3 is CASSQLAYPYEQYF. CDR3 DNA sequence: TGTGCCAGCAGCCAGCTAGCGTACCCCTACGAGCAGTACTTC.

The CDR3 spells CAISDGPYEQYF. As DNA, the CDR3 is TGTGCCATCAGTGATGGTCCATACGAGCAGTACTTC. The rearrangement uses TRBV10-3 and TRBJ2-7, with D hard to call. The CDR3 runs to 12 residues. Trimming shortened V by 3 bases and J by 4 bases, and 7 bases separated the two germline ends. Germline loops: CDR1 ENHRY, CDR2 SYGVKD.

This clone appeared a single time. The rearrangement uses TRBV2 and TRBJ1-1; tentatively, D is TRBD1 (5 bases). CDR1 is SNHLY, CDR2 FYNNEI, per germline. This CDR3 has 11 amino acids. V was cut by 7 bases and J by 9 bases, with 12 bases left in between. This CDR3 is CASTRDGKAFF. The CDR3 nucleotides are TGTGCCAGCACCAGGGACGGAAAAGCTTTCTTT.

This clone was observed a handful of times. This chain joins TRBV19 and TRBJ1-6; 10 nucleotides line up with TRBD1. Germline CDR1 LNHDA, CDR2 SQIVND (reference sequence). The CDR3 extends over 15 amino acids. The ends lost 4 bases at V and 11 bases at J; junction bases unmatched: 8. The CDR3 DNA reads TGTGCCAGTAGTACCGTGGGACAGGGGTCGACACCCCTCCACTTT. Translation gives CASSTVGQGSTPLHF.